This TCR beta chain emerged from a study of blood T cell repertoires in COVID-19. Participants, about 18 to 95 years old, spanned under 25 US areas. Cohort 3 donors counted as recovered after two negative PCRs, clearance, or resolved symptoms. Produced via immunoSEQ multiplex PCR; TCRdb's table is partial and in-frame only. This table holds 320,000 or so clones, 88% found once. The CDR3 runs to 15 residues. Trimming cost V 1 base and J 0 bases, with 6 bases left between them. The germline gives CDR1 MGHRA, CDR2 YSYEKL. The V call is TRBV4-1, the J call TRBJ2-2, with TRBD2 as a possible D gene (6 bases). Sample: PBMCs or T cells enriched from blood (not recorded which). The source is a man younger than 45 who had recovered from COVID-19. The CDR3 sequence: CASSQGLANTGELFF. CDR3 nucleotides: TGCGCCAGCAGCCAAGGACTAGCGAACACCGGGGAGCTGTTTTTT.